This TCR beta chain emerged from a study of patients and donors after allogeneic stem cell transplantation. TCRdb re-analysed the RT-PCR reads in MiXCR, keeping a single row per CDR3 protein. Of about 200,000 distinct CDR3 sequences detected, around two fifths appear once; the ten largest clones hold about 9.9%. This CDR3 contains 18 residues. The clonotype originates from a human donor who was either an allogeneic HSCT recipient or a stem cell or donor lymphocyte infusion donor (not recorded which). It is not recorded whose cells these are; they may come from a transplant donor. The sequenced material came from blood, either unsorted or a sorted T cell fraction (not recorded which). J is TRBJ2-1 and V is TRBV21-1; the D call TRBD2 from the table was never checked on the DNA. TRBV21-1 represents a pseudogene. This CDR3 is CASSKALGSPRFSNEQFF. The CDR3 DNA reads TGTGCCAGCAGCAAAGCGCTGGGCAGCCCGCGGTTCAGCAATGAGCAGTTCTTC.